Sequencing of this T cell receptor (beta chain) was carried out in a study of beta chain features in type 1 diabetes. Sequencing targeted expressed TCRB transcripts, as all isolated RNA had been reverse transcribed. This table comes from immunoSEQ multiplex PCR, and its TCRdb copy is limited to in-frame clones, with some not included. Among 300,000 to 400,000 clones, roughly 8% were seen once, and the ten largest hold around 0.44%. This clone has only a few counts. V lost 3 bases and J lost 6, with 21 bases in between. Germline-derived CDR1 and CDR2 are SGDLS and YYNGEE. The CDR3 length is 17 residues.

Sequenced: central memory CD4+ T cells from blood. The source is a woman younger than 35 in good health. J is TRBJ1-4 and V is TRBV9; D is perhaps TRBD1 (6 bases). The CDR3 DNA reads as TGTGCCAGCAGCGCGGACAGAGCCAACGCAAGGCATGAAAAACTGTTTTTT. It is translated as CASSADRANARHEKLFF.